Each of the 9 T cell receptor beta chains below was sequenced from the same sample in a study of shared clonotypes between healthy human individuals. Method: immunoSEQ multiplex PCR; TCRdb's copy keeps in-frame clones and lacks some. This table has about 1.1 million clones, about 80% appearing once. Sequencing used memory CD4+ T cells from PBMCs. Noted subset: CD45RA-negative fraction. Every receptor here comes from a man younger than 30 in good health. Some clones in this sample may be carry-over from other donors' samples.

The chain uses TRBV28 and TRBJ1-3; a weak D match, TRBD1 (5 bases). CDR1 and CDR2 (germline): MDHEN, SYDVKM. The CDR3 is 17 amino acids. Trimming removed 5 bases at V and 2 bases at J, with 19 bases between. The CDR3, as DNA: TGTGCCAGCAGTGGACTCGGGACCCTCTACACTGGAAACACCATATATTTT. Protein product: CASSGLGTLYTGNTIYF.

The CDR3 here is CASSSPANRGLGQYF. DNA for the CDR3: TGTGCCAGCAGTTCTCCGGCCAACAGGGGGCTGGGGCAGTACTTC. The rearrangement links TRBV28 to TRBJ2-7; 9 nucleotides agree with TRBD1. V trimming: 4 bases; J trimming: 9 bases; junction bases outside the gene matches: 13. Germline CDR1 is MDHEN and CDR2 is SYDVKM. The CDR3 is 15 residues long.

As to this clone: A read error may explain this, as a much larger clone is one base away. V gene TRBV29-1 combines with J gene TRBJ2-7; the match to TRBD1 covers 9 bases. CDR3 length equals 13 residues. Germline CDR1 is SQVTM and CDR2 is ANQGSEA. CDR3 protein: CSVRTGVTYERYF. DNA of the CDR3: TGCAGCGTTAGGACAGGGGTGACCTACGAGCGGTACTTC.

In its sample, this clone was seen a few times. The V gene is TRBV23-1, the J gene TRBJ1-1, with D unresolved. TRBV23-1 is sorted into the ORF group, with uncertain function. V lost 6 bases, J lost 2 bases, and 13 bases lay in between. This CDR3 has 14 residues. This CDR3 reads CASRRQRENTEAFF. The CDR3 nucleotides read TGCGCCAGCAGACGACAACGGGAAAACACTGAAGCTTTCTTT.

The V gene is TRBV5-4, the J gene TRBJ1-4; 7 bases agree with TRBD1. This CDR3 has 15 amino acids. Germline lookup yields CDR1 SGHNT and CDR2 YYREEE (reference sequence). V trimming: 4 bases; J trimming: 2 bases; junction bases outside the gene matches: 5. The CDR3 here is CASSLDRSTNEKLFF. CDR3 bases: TGTGCCAGCAGCCTGGACAGGTCTACTAATGAAAAACTGTTTTTT.

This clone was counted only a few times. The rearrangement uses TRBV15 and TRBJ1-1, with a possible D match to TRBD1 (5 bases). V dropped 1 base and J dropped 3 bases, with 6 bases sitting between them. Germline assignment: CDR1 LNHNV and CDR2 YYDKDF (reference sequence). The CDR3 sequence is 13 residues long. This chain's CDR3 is CATSRGQYTEAFF. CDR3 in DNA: TGTGCCACCAGCAGAGGACAGTACACTGAAGCTTTCTTT.

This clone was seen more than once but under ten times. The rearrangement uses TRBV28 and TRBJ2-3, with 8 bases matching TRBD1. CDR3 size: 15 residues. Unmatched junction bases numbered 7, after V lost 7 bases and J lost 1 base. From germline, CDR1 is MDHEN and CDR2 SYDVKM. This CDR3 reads CASNLPGQGTDTQYF. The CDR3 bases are TGTGCCAGCAATCTACCGGGACAGGGCACAGATACGCAGTATTTT.

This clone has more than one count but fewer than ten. CDR3 region: CASSRGLAEAFF. The DNA for the CDR3 is TGTGCCAGCAGCAGGGGGCTAGCTGAAGCTTTCTTT. The chain recombines TRBV2 with TRBJ1-1; 8 bases are a match to TRBD1. This CDR3 contains 12 residues. CDR1 and CDR2 (germline): SNHLY, FYNNEI. V gave up 6 bases and J gave up 6 bases; unmatched junction bases: 3.

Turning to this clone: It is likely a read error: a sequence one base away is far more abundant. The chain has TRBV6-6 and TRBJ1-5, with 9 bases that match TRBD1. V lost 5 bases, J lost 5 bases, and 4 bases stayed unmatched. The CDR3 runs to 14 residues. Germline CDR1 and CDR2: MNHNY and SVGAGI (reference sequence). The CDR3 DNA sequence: TGTGCCAGCAGTAGGACAGGGGATGATCAGCCCCAGCATTTT. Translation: CASSRTGDDQPQHF.